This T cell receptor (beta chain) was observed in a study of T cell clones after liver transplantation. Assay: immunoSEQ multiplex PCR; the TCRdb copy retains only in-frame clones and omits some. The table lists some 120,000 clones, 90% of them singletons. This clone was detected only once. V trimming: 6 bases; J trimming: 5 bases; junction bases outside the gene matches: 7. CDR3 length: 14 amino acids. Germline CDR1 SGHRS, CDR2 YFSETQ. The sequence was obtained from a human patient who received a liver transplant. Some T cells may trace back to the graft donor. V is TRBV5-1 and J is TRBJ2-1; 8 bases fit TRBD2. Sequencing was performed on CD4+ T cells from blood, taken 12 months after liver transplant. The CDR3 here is CASTPGLGNNEQFF. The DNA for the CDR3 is TGCGCCAGCACCCCGGGACTAGGAAACAATGAGCAGTTCTTC.